This T cell receptor (beta chain) came from a study of blood T cell repertoires in COVID-19 (dated by TCRdb to 2019 to 2021). With respect to the entire study: Collaborator samples came from the United States, Italy and Spain and covered acute and convalescent phases of COVID-19. The samples were drawn from two sources: the first 160 participants of the ongoing ImmuneRACE study, and 1,254 subjects contributed by 6 global collaborators. The prospective study material was composed of cDNA or gDNA derived from T cells, B-cell-depleted T cells, or PBMCs. The repertoires were released in a freely available public database intended as a resource for research on the immune response to SARS-CoV-2. Subjects who had been exposed to COVID-19, were actively infected with it, or had recovered from it provided the deeply sampled blood TCRbeta repertoires that made up the dataset. Where available, HLA class I and class II types were obtained from metadata supplied by the sample provider rather than from assay-based typing. Sample metadata almost always included a de-identified subject ID, COVID-19 status, age in years and sex. General findings and caveats noted by the study authors: How much clinical and demographic metadata was included differed by source and by participant, and the metadata was provided uncurated.

Enrolling through a virtual design, the prospective study's participants ranged in age from roughly 18 to 89 years and lived across about two dozen United States geographic areas. To assign participants to cohorts, the prospective study relied on clinical history that participants themselves reported in a screening survey and a study questionnaire. In the prospective study, mobile phlebotomists collected whole blood, serum and a nasopharyngeal or oropharyngeal swab from each participant. Over an approximately two-month period, participants in the prospective study had the option of providing additional blood draws and questionnaires. Before DNA extraction, prospective study blood samples were shipped either frozen or at room temperature. Remarks on this clone: What this receptor recognizes is not known. Qualities for individual bases were not recorded, and no much larger clone is one base off.

The immunoSEQ Assay, a bias-controlled multiplex PCR, was used to amplify TCRbeta CDR3 regions from genomic DNA. For the original study's pipeline: The number of nucleated cells in each sample was estimated from the amplification of reference gene primers within the assay. To quantify the absolute abundance of each unique TCRbeta CDR3 rearrangement, sequence reads were collapsed and filtered. For each sample, productive Simpson clonality was calculated by taking the square root of Simpson's diversity index across productive rearrangements. Not all clones reach the TCRdb copy of this immuneACCESS table, which keeps in-frame sequences only. Checked studies attribute under half of the gap to unresolved V genes and leave the rest unexplained. D and trimming were read from the DNA, whereas the V and J calls and clone size are those reported in that table. The sample includes a few hundred thousand clones, with about 81% observed a single time. The ten largest clones capture about 4% of the sample.

Sequenced sample: PBMCs or T cells enriched from blood (not recorded which). The source of this sequence is a man aged 25 to 45 with acute COVID-19.

The CDR3 reads as follows: CASSEQGNGAGGGKLFF. The DNA reads as follows: TGCGCCAGCAGTGAACAGGGGAACGGGGCAGGGGGCGGAAAACTGTTTTTT. Recombination joined TRBV5-1 with TRBJ1-4; the junction holds 8 bases that match TRBD1. From its cysteine to its phenylalanine, the CDR3 spans 17 amino acids. Of all the DNA, just the CDR3 is kept, 51 bases in frame from base 1. The germline V gene specifies SGHRS as CDR1 and YFSETQ as CDR2. Trimming takes 5 bases off V and 10 bases off J; junction bases not matched to a gene: 19.